This T cell receptor beta chain was obtained from a study of PD-1 blockade in mismatch repair-deficient tumors. The overall study: Patients had about a dozen mismatch repair-deficient cancer types, all previously treated and progressing.

As regards this clone: No antigen is known for it.

Points from the study as a whole: Tumor-resident clones, often undetectable pretreatment in blood, expanded then contracted after pembrolizumab.

All patients were mismatch repair deficient, assessed by either PCR or immunohistochemistry. Germline V CDR1 and CDR2: ENHRY, SYGVKD. After removal of 3 bases from V and 0 bases from J, the junction contained 2 bases not matched to a gene. The CDR3 covers 17 residues. Clones were read by immunoSEQ multiplex PCR, and TCRdb kept only the in-frame ones, dropping some. The profile shows about 51,000 clones, around four fifths of them singletons. V gene TRBV10-3 combines with J gene TRBJ2-2, with 12 bases identical to TRBD2. This receptor was taken from an adult with mismatch repair-deficient cancer. Material: peripheral blood, obtained 4 weeks after starting pembrolizumab. The CDR3 DNA reads as TGTGCCATCAGTGACTCTAGCGGGAGGGCGAACACCGGGGAGCTGTTTTTT. Translation gives CAISDSSGRANTGELFF.